Listed here is a single T cell receptor beta chain. The data derive from a study of blood T cell repertoires in COVID-19. TCRdb keeps only in-frame clones here, not all; method: immunoSEQ multiplex PCR. The sample holds about 74,000 clones, roughly 90% seen once. V was shortened by 9 bases and J by 8 bases, with 17 bases between the two germline ends. Germline V gene sequence: CDR1 SNHLY, CDR2 FYNNEI. The CDR3 is 13 residues long. The gene calls are TRBV2 and TRBJ2-4, with a possible D match to TRBD1 (6 bases). This TCR came from a man in his sixties or seventies with active or convalescent COVID-19. Sequencing was carried out using peripheral blood. The CDR3 sequence is CASRQVPGHIQYF. The CDR3 DNA sequence: TGTGCCAGTAGACAGGTCCCTGGTCACATTCAGTACTTC.